This entry is about one T cell receptor beta chain. Its antigen is unknown. This CDR3 has 13 residues. Trimming stripped 3 bases from V and 5 bases from J, with 11 bases between. CDR1 is MDHEN, CDR2 SYDVKM, per germline. Sequencing was performed with immunoSEQ multiplex PCR; in TCRdb, only in-frame clones are kept and a portion is missing. The repertoire consists of 35,000 to 45,000 clones, with nearly 85% occurring once and the leading ten covering 1% to 1.5%. These data are taken from a study of CD4 T cells in relation to SARS-CoV-2 and coronaviruses. The receptor was isolated from an adult with COVID-19. Sequencing input: naive CD4+ T cells from PBMCs, cultured in vitro. Subset in this sample: naive CD4+ T cells isolated by negative enrichment. The V and J genes are TRBV28 and TRBJ2-7, with D perhaps assigned TRBD1 or TRBD2 (5 bases each). The CDR3 sequence is CASSFLGRDEQYF. CDR3 DNA: TGTGCCAGCAGTTTCTTGGGACGTGACGAGCAGTACTTC.